Sequencing of this T cell receptor beta chain was carried out in a study of beta chain features in type 1 diabetes. Study observations and caveats: Compared to healthy donors, patients appeared to have naive, central memory and Treg TCRB repertoires that were more alike. Resolution of whether HLA type affects TCRB rearrangement was not achieved here. Shorter templates may be favored by PCR, equally so in patients and controls.

As every portion of the isolated RNA was reverse transcribed, the sequencing read expressed TCRB transcripts. Sequencing was performed with immunoSEQ multiplex PCR; in TCRdb, only in-frame clones are kept and a portion is missing. The sample includes hundreds of thousands of clones, roughly a sixth seen only once; the top ten take about 0.093%. V lost 3 bases to trimming and J lost 0 bases, with 9 bases between them. The CDR3 spans 14 residues. Looked up from germline, CDR1 is SGHRS and CDR2 is YFSETQ. Note on this clone: Its specificity is unknown.

The sample was naive CD4+ T cells from blood. The chain employs TRBV5-1 and TRBJ1-2; possible D gene TRBD1, 5 bases. The sequence was collected from a man in his late teens or twenties in good health. The CDR3 protein is CASSSGTANYGYTF. CDR3 in DNA: TGCGCCAGCAGCTCCGGGACGGCTAACTATGGCTACACCTTC.